The next 3 T cell receptor beta chains were all read from a single sample in a study of response to subunit inactivated influenza vaccine. Via MiXCR, TCRdb re-called the RT-PCR reads, giving one row per CDR3 protein. The sample includes more than 200,000 distinct CDR3 sequences, more than 10% of them seen just once. The sequencing used non-naive T cells sorted from PBMCs, collected roughly 15 days before vaccination. The receptors originated from a man between 45 and 60 years old who received an inactivated influenza vaccine.

Only a few counts were recorded for this clonotype. The chain carries TRBV6-5 and TRBJ2-1; weak D call: TRBD1 (5 bases). Trimming left V 2 bases short and J 9 bases short, with 14 bases between. The CDR3 extends over 14 amino acids. Germline V CDR1 and CDR2: MNHEY, SVGAGI. The CDR3 region has the DNA TGTGCCAGCAGTTACAGGGCAGGGCAAAGTGAGCAGTTCTTC. Its protein is CASSYRAGQSEQFF.

The chain has TRBV20-1 and TRBJ1-2; 7 bases map to TRBD1. With 6 bases clipped from V and 1 base from J, the junction kept 5 bases outside the gene matches. CDR3 length: 13 amino acids. In germline, CDR1 is DFQATT, CDR2 SNEGSKA (reference sequence). CDR3 protein: CSAEGAGNYGYTF. DNA for the CDR3: TGCAGTGCCGAGGGGGCTGGTAACTATGGCTACACCTTC.

This clonotype was counted a few times. The V call is TRBV4-3, the J call TRBJ1-1; no reliable D call. This CDR3 spans 13 amino acids. V lost 1 base, J lost 1 base, and 4 bases lay in between. CDR1 and CDR2 from the germline V gene are LGHNA and YSLEER. CDR3 bases: TGCGCCAGCAGCCAAGTACAGAACACTGAAGCTTTCTTT. Residues: CASSQVQNTEAFF.